This T cell receptor (beta chain) was captured in a study of blood T cell repertoires in COVID-19 (dated by TCRdb to the early 2020s). General notes on the study: The collaborator samples originated in the United States, Italy and Spain and spanned the acute and convalescent phases of COVID-19. Nearly every sample came with metadata listing a de-identified subject ID, COVID-19 status, age in years and sex. Where available, HLA class I and class II types were obtained from metadata supplied by the sample provider rather than from assay-based typing. The prospective study material was composed of cDNA or gDNA derived from T cells, B-cell-depleted T cells, or PBMCs. Deeply sampled blood TCRbeta repertoires from subjects exposed to, actively infected with, or recovered from COVID-19 were included in the dataset. The samples were drawn from two sources: the first 160 participants of the ongoing ImmuneRACE study, and 1,254 subjects contributed by 6 global collaborators. A freely available public database, intended as a resource for researchers studying the immune response to SARS-CoV-2, is where the repertoires were released.

Collaborating institutions collected whole blood in K2EDTA tubes following their own protocols. For TCRbeta analysis, collaborators shipped samples as frozen whole blood, isolated PBMCs, or DNA extracted from either of those sample types. The immunoSEQ Assay, a bias-controlled multiplex PCR, was used to amplify TCRbeta CDR3 regions from genomic DNA. As for how the authors treated the data: The number of nucleated cells in each sample was estimated from the amplification of reference gene primers within the assay. To quantify the absolute abundance of each unique TCRbeta CDR3 rearrangement, sequence reads were collapsed and filtered. For each sample, productive Simpson clonality was calculated by taking the square root of Simpson's diversity index across productive rearrangements. Sourced from immuneACCESS, this table was stored by TCRdb with only in-frame sequences that have V and J called. A share of the clones is absent; for the studies checked, an unresolved V gene accounts for under half, and the remainder has no known explanation. V and J calls and clone size follow that table, whereas D and trimming were derived from the DNA. The sample has 30,000 to 40,000 clones on record, 85% to 90% of them singletons. The biggest ten clones account for about 6.3% of the sample.

Summary of the overall study and its limitations: The quantity of clinical and demographic metadata differed by source and by participant and was supplied without curation.

A distance of 15 bases separates the germline ends of V and J, which lose 6 bases and 6 bases respectively. The CDR3, cysteine through phenylalanine, is 13 amino acids long. The DNA shown is the 39-base CDR3, in frame from base 1. A remark on this clone: Its antigen is unknown. No much larger clonotype is one base removed from it; base qualities were not supplied.

The origin of this receptor is a human donor in a cohort sampled during active COVID-19. The chain was built from TRBV12-3 or TRBV12-4 and TRBJ2-7, and perhaps TRBD2 as D gene, on 6 matching bases. Specimen: peripheral blood. The CDR3 region reads CASSKTRVGEQYF. The nucleotide sequence reads as follows: TGTGCCAGCAGCAAGACTAGGGTGGGCGAGCAGTACTTC.